This TCR beta chain came from a study of blood T cells in healthy people across ages. The sample holds a few counts of this clonotype. Extraction of total RNA produced a minimum of 5 micrograms from each sample. Alongside a J-beta primer mix, a sample-barcoded 5' primer served in a second PCR lasting about 7 to 12 cycles. TCRdb called the 5' RACE reads again in MiXCR, with one record for every CDR3 protein. Of about 970,000 distinct CDR3 sequences listed, roughly half were seen once; the top ten hold around a fifth. The CDR3 has 15 residues. The germline V gene has CDR1 SGHNT and CDR2 YENEEA. Trimming shortened V by 5 bases and J by 0 bases, and 12 bases separated the two germline ends.

The receptor was derived from an older woman in good health. The sequencing sample was made of blood. J is TRBJ2-3 and V is TRBV11-3; either TRBD1 or TRBD2 may supply D (5 bases each). The CDR3 loop is CASSQGRASTDTQYF. The CDR3 DNA reads as TGTGCCAGCAGCCAGGGACGGGCTAGCACAGATACGCAGTATTTT.